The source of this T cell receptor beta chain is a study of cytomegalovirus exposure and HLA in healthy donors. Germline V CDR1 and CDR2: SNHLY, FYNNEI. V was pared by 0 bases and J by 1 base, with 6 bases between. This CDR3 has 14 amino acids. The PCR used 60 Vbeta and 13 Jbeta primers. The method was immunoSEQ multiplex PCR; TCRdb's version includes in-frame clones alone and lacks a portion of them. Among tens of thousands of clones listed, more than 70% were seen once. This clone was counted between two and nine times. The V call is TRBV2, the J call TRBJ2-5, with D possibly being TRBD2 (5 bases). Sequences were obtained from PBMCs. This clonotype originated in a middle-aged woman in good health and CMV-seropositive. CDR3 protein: CASSEASVQETQYF. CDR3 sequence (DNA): TGTGCCAGCAGTGAAGCTAGCGTCCAAGAGACCCAGTACTTC.